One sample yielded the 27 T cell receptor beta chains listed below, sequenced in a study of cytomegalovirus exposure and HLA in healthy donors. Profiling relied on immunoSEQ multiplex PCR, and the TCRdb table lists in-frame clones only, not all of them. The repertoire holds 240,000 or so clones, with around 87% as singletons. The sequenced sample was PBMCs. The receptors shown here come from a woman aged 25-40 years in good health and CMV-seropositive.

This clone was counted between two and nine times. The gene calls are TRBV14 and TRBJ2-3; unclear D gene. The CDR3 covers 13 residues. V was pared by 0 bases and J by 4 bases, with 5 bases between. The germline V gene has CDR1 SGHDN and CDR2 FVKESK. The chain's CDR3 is CASSQDLADTQYF. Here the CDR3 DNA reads TGTGCCAGCAGCCAAGATCTTGCAGATACGCAGTATTTT. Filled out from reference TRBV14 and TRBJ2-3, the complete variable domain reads EAGVTQFPSHSVIEKGQTVTLRCDPISGHDNLYWYRRVMGKEIKFLLHFVKESKQDESGMPNNRFLAERTGGTYSTLKVQPAELEDSGVYFCASSQDLADTQYFGPGTRLTVL.

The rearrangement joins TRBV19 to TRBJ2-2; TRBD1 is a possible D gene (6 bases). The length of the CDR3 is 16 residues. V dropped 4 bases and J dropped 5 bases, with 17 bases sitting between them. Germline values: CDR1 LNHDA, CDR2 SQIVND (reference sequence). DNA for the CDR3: TGTGCCAGTAGTACTTTGATTAACAGGGCGACCGGGGAGCTGTTTTTT. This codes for CASSTLINRATGELFF.

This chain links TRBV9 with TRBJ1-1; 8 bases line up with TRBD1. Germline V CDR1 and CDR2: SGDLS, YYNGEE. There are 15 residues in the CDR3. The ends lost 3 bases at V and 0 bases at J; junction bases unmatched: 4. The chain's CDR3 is CASSASGQVNTEAFF. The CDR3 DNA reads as TGTGCCAGCAGCGCTTCGGGACAGGTGAACACTGAAGCTTTCTTT.

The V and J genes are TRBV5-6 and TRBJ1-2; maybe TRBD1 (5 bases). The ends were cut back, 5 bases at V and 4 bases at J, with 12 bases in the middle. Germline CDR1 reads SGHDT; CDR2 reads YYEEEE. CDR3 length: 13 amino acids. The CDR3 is CASRTGRGYGYTF. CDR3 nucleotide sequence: TGTGCCAGCAGGACGGGGAGGGGCTATGGCTACACCTTC.

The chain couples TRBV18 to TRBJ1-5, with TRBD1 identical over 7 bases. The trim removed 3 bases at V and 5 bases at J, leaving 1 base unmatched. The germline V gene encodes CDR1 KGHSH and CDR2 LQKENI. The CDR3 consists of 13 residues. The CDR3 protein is CASSPDRHQPQHF. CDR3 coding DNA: TGTGCCAGCTCACCGGACAGGCATCAGCCCCAGCATTTT.

The CDR3 nucleotides read TGTGCCAGCAGCCCGGAGCGGAGCTCCTACAATGAGCAGTTCTTC. Residues: CASSPERSSYNEQFF. This chain joins TRBV11-2 and TRBJ2-1, with D perhaps TRBD2 (5 bases). The CDR3 length is 15 residues. V was cut by 5 bases and J by 0 bases, with 11 bases left in between. CDR1 and CDR2 from the germline V gene are SGHAT and FQNNGV.

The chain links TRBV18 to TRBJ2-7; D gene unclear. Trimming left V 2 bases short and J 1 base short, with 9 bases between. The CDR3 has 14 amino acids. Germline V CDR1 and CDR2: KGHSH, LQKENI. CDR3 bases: TGTGCCAGCTCACCAAGCCGAACTTCCTACGAGCAGTACTTC. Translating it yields CASSPSRTSYEQYF.

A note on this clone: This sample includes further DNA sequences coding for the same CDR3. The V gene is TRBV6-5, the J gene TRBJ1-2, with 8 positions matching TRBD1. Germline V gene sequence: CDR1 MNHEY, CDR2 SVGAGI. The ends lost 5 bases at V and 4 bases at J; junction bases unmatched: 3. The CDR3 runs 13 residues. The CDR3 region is CASSNRGAYGYTF. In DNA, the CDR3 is TGTGCCAGCAGTAACAGGGGGGCCTATGGCTACACCTTC.

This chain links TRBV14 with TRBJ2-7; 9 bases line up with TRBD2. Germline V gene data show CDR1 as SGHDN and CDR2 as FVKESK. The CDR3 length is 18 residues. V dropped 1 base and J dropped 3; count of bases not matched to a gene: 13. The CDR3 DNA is TGTGCCAGCAGCCAAGCTCTCGGGCTAGCGGGAACCGTCTACGAGCAGTACTTC. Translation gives CASSQALGLAGTVYEQYF.

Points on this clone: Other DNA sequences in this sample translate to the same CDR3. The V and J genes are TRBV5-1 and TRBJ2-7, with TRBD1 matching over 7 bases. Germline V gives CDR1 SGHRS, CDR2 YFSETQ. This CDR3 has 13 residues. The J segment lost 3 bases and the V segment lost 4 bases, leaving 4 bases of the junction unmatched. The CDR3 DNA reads TGCGCCAGCAGCGCCCGGGACAGCTACGAGCAGTACTTC. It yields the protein CASSARDSYEQYF.

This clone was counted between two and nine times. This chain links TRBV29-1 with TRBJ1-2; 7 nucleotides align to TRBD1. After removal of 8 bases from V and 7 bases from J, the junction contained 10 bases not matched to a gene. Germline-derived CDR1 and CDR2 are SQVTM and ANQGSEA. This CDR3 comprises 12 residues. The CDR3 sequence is CSCRGPWFGYTF. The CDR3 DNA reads TGCAGCTGTAGGGGGCCGTGGTTTGGCTACACCTTC. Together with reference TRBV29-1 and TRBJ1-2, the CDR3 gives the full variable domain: SAVISQKPSRDICQRGTSLTIQCQVDSQVTMMFWYRQQPGQSLTLIATANQGSEATYESGFVIDKFPISRPNLTFSTLTVSNMSPEDSSIYLCSCRGPWFGYTFGSGTRLTVV.

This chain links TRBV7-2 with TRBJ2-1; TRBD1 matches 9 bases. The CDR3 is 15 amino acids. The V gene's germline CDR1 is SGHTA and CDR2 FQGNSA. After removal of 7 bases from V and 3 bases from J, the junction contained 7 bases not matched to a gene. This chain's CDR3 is CASNFAGQGYNEQFF. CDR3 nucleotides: TGTGCCAGCAACTTTGCGGGACAGGGCTACAATGAGCAGTTCTTC.

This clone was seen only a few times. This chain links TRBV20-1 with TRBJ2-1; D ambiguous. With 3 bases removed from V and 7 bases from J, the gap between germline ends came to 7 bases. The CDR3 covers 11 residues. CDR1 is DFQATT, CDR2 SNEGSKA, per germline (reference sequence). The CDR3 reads CSARIRNEQFF. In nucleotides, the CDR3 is TGCAGTGCTAGGATTCGGAATGAGCAGTTCTTC.

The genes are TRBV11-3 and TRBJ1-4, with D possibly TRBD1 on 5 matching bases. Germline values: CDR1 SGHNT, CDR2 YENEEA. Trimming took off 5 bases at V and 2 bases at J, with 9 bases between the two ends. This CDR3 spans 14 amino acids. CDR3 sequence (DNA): TGTGCCAGCAGCCAGGGAAGGACTAATGAAAAACTGTTTTTT. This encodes CASSQGRTNEKLFF.

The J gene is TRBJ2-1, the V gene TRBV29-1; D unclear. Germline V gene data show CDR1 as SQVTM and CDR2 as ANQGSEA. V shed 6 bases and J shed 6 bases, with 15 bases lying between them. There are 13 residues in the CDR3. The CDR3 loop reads CSVSRGGSNEQFF. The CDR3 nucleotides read TGCAGCGTCTCCCGAGGTGGGTCCAATGAGCAGTTCTTC.

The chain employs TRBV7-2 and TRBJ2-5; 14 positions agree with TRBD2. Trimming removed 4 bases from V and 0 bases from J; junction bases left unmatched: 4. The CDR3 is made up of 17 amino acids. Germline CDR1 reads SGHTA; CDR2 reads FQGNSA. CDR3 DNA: TGTGCCAGCAGCTCGACTAGCGGGAGGGTGTACCAAGAGACCCAGTACTTC. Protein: CASSSTSGRVYQETQYF.

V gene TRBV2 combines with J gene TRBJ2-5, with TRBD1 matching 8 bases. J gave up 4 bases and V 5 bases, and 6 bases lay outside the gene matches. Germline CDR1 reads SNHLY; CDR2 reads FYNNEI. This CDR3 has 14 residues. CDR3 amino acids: CASSLQGAGETQYF. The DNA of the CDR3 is TGTGCCAGCAGTTTGCAGGGGGCGGGAGAGACCCAGTACTTC.

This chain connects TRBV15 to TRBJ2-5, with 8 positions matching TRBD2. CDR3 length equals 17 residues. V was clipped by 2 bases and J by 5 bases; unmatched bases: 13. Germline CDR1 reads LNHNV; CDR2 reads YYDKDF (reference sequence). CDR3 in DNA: TGTGCCACCAGCAGACCATTGGGGACCGGGACTAGGGAGACCCAGTACTTC. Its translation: CATSRPLGTGTRETQYF.

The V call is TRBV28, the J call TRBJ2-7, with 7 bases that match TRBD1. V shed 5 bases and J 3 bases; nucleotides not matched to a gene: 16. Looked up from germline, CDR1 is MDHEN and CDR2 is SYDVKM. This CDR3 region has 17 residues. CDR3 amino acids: CASSPTRWDSESYEQYF. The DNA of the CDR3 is TGTGCCAGCAGTCCAACCCGCTGGGACAGTGAGAGCTACGAGCAGTACTTC.

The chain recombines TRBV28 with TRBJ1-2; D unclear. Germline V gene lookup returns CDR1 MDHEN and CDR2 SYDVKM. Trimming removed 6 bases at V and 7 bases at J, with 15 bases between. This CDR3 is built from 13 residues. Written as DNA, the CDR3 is TGTGCCAGCAGCCGCCGGGGATCGGGTGGCTACACCTTC. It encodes CASSRRGSGGYTF.

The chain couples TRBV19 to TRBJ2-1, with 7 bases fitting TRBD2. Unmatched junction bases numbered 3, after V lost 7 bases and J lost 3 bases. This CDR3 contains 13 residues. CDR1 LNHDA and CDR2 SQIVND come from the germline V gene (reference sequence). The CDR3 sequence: CASMTGGYNEQFF. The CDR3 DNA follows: TGTGCCAGTATGACGGGAGGCTACAATGAGCAGTTCTTC.

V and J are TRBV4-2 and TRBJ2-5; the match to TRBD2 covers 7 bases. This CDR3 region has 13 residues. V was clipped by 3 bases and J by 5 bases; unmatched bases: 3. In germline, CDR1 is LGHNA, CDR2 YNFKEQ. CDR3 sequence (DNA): TGTGCCAGCAGCCACTATAGCGGGGAGACCCAGTACTTC. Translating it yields CASSHYSGETQYF.

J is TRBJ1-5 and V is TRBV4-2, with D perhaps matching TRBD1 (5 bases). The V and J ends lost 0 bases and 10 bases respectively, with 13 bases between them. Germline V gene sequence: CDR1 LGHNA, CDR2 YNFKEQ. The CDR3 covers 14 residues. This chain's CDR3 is CASSQDAAQDPQHF. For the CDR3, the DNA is TGTGCCAGCAGCCAAGATGCAGCACAGGATCCCCAGCATTTT.

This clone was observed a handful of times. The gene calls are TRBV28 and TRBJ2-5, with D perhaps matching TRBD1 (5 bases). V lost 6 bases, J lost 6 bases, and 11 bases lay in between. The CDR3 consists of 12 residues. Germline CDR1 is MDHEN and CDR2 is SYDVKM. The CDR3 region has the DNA TGTGCCAGCAGCGCCAGGGTACAGACCCAGTACTTC. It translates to CASSARVQTQYF.

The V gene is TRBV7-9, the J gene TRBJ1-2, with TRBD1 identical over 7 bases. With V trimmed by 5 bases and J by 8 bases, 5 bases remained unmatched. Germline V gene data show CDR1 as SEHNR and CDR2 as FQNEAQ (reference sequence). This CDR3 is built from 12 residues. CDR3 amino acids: CASSQGEQGYTF. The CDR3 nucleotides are TGTGCCAGCAGCCAGGGGGAGCAGGGCTACACCTTC.

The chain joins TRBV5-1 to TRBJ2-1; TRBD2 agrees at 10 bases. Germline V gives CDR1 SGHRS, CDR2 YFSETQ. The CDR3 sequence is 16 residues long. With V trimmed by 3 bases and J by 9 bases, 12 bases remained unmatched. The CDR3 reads CASSSEREGQGGEQFF. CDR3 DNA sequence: TGCGCCAGCAGCTCCGAGCGGGAGGGCCAAGGAGGTGAGCAGTTCTTC.

DNA of the CDR3: TGCGCCAGCAGCTACCGGACTAGCGGCGCCTACGAGCAGTACTTC. The encoded protein is CASSYRTSGAYEQYF. The gene calls are TRBV5-1 and TRBJ2-7, with 10 bases matching TRBD2. Looked up from germline, CDR1 is SGHRS and CDR2 is YFSETQ. CDR3 length equals 15 residues. Unmatched junction bases numbered 5, after V lost 3 bases and J lost 2 bases.